This T cell receptor beta chain appears in the sequencing data of a study of vaccination and CD4 T cells after COVID-19 (dated by TCRdb to about 2022). Some background on the complete study: Every convalescent patient had a positive nasal swab PCR test for SARS-CoV-2, with mild disease in roughly 10 patients and severe disease in one. For stimulating the cultures, overlapping spike peptide pools were used, derived from SARS-CoV-2 as well as from the common cold coronaviruses HCoV-NL63, HCoV-OC43 and HCoV-229E. As controls, cultures received a CEFX viral epitope pool (the positive control), an HIV-1 Nef peptide pool (the negative control), or no peptide at all. In roughly eleven COVID-19 convalescent patients and a few infection-naive healthy vaccine recipients, the spike-specific CD4+ TCR repertoire before mRNA vaccination was compared with the repertoire after mRNA vaccination. Post-COVID blood samples were collected from convalescent patients a median of around 96 days after diagnosis, with a range of about 30 to 170 days. The convalescent cohort included six males and four females, with two Hispanic individuals, seven Caucasians, two Asians and one multiracial person. Post-vaccine blood samples were obtained a median of approximately 74 days after the second vaccine dose, with a range of roughly 12 to 250 days. Participants received two doses of either the Pfizer-BioNTech BNT162b2 vaccine (n=8) or the Moderna mRNA-1273 vaccine (n=2).

General findings and caveats noted by the study authors: The study included relatively few convalescent patients and did not analyze early timepoints after natural infection. Of the vaccine-specific clones in convalescent patients, 304 of 307, or nearly all, reacted only to SARS-CoV-2 spike and did not cross-react with common cold coronaviruses. Although the median number of SARS-CoV-2-reactive clonotypes went up from more than 20 after infection to about 38 after vaccination, the increase was not significant. Among the post-vaccine SARS-CoV-2-reactive clones in convalescent patients, a median about 86% showed up only after vaccination, which suggests vaccine-specific priming.

The meaning of the sample's treatment or condition label: 10-day PBMC culture with coronavirus spike peptide pools or control peptides (ViraFEST assay). The ViraFEST assay was used in the study, in which antigen-specific T cells were expanded with peptide pools and expanded clonotypes were subsequently identified by TCR sequencing. The convalescent patients' positive SARS-CoV-2 PCR tests fell between March and December 2020, which was before the Alpha, Beta and Delta variants emerged in the United States. About 1.8 million PBMCs per well were cultured in IMDM with roughly 4.8% human AB serum and 8 to 10 IU/ml IL-2, plus 10 ug/ml peptide pools. Half of the culture medium was replaced with fresh IL-2-containing medium on days 3 and 7. CD4+ T cells were isolated after around 9 days of culture through negative selection using the EasySep CD4+ T cell isolation kit. Ficoll-Paque Plus gradient centrifugation was used to isolate PBMCs from whole blood, and the isolated PBMCs were then either used fresh or cryopreserved at -140C. Each culture condition was generally run in triplicate wells.

Receptors were amplified or captured by PCR. TCR sequencing of DNA from cultured CD4+ T cells used the Oncomine TCR Beta short-read assay at the Johns Hopkins FTIC core. The QIAamp micro DNA kit was used to extract genomic DNA from the cultured CD4+ T cells. Oncomine TCR Beta libraries made from cultured CD4+ T cells were pooled using unique dual indexes and sequenced on an Illumina iSeq 100. As for how the authors treated the data: Non-productive sequences were filtered out, and CDR3s that did not start with C, did not end with F or W, or were shorter than 7 amino acids were discarded. The MANAFEST web application was used to identify antigen-specific clonotypes by comparing peptide-stimulated wells against reference wells and other culture wells. For a clone to be called positive, the clone needed an FDR below 0.05, an odds ratio above 5, and a productive frequency above 0.1% in at least two of three replicate wells. Cross-reactive clonotypes were defined as significantly expanded in both SARS-CoV-2 spike wells and at least one common cold coronavirus spike condition. Levenshtein distances (stringdist) and unrooted phylogenetic trees (ape) in R version 3.6.1 were used to assess CDR3 homology. TCRdb trimmed the raw reads at Q25, called clones with MiXCR and kept productive beta chains. One record per CDR3 amino acid sequence lists the most common genes and DNA. The V and J calls were determined by TCRdb, not by the authors. The sample yields more than 10,000 distinct CDR3 sequences; about 45% were counted once. About 30% of the sample goes to the ten largest clones.

A note on this clonotype: Its binding antigen is unknown. Nothing much larger sits one base from this clone, and base qualities are not available.

Sequences LNHDA (CDR1) and SQIVND (CDR2) are obtained from the germline V gene (reference sequence). Relative to germline, V is 5 bases shorter and J is 1 base shorter, with 17 bases between their ends. The CDR3 contains 16 residues, cysteine and phenylalanine counted. Only the CDR3 DNA is retained, 48 bases long and in frame from the first base. The chain is assembled from TRBV19 and TRBJ1-1; D gene: possibly TRBD1, on 6 matching bases. The sequenced sample consisted of CD4+ T cells from blood, cultured in vitro. This sequence was found in a human donor who had recovered from COVID-19. For the CDR3, the sequence is CASSSTAGATNTEAFF. The DNA sequence follows: TGTGCCAGTAGTTCGACCGCAGGGGCAACGAACACTGAAGCTTTCTTT.